A selection of T cell receptor beta chains follows, all from one sample in a study of identical twins. TCRdb reprocessed the 5' RACE reads via MiXCR and lists one record per CDR3 protein. Of roughly 500,000 distinct CDR3 sequences in the sample, 22% are singletons; the top ten hold about 0.91%. The data were also submitted as part of a second study, on T cells expressing NK-cell markers.

Sequenced: CD4+ T cells sorted from blood. These receptors were collected from a woman younger than 35 in good health. Each CDR3 is given without its conserved first and last residue.

V gene	CDR3 length	J gene	CDR3 protein
TRBV20-1	14	TRBJ2-3	SAPGLAGGGTDTQY
TRBV6-1	17	TRBJ2-3	ASRGDPRASGFLADTQY
TRBV11-2	14	TRBJ2-5	ASSSGTSGGQETQY
TRBV20-1	12	TRBJ1-1	SADLKGRNTEAF
TRBV10-3	14	TRBJ2-5	AISDPRGDYQETQY
TRBV10-3	11	TRBJ2-1	AITGTQGNEQF
TRBV10-3	13	TRBJ2-2	AIKANWPNTGELF
TRBV18	15	TRBJ2-3	ASSPTGLAGAADTQY
TRBV12-3/TRBV12-4	11	TRBJ2-1	ASRTDSYNEQF
TRBV7-2	13	TRBJ1-4	ASSLVAGQNEKLF
TRBV27	12	TRBJ1-1	ASSNDREGTEAF
TRBV3-1	11	TRBJ2-7	ASSQVRSGATY
TRBV11-3	11	TRBJ2-7	ASSTPRGYEQY